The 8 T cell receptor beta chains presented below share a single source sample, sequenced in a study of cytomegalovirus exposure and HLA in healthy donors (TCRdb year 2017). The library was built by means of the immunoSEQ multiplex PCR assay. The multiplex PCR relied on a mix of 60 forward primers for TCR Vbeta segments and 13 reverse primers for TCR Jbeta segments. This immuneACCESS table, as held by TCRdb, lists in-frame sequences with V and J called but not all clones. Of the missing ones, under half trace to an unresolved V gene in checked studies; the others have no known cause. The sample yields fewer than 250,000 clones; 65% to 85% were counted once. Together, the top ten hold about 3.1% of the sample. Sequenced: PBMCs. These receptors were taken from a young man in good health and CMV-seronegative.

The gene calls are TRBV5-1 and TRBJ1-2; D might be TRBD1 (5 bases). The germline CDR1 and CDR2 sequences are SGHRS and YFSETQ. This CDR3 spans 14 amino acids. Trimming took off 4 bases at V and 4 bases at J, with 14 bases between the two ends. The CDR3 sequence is CASSAGRDLYGYTF. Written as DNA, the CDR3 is TGCGCCAGCAGCGCCGGGAGGGACCTCTATGGCTACACCTTC.

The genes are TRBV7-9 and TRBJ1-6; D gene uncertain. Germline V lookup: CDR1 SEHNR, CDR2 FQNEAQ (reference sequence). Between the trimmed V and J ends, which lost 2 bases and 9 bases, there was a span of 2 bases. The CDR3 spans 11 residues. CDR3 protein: CASSLLSPLHF. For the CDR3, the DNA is TGTGCCAGCAGCTTACTTTCACCCCTCCACTTT.

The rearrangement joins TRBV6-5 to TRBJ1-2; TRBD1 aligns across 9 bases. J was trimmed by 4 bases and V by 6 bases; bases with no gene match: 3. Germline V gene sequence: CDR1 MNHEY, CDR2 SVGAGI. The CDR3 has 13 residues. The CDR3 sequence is CASRGTGTYGYTF. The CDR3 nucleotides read TGTGCCAGCAGAGGGACAGGGACCTATGGCTACACCTTC.

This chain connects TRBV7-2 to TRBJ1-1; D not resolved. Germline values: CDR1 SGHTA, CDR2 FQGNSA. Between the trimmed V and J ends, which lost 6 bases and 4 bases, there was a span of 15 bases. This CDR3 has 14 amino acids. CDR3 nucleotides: TGTGCCAGCAGACGGGCGGCTGGGAGCACTGAAGCTTTCTTT. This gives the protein CASRRAAGSTEAFF.

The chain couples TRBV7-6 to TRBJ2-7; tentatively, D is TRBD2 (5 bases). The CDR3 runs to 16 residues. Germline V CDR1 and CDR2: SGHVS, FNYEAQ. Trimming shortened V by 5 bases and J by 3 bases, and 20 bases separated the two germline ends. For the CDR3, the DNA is TGTGCCAGCAGCGCGGCGGGCGGACGGCCCTACTACGAGCAGTACTTC. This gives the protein CASSAAGGRPYYEQYF. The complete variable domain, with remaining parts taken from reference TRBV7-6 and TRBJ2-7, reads GAGVSQSPRYKVTKRGQDVALRCDPISGHVSLYWYRQALGQGPEFLTYFNYEAQQDKSGLPNDRFSAERPEGSISTLTIQRTEQRDSAMYRCASSAAGGRPYYEQYFGPGTRLTVT.

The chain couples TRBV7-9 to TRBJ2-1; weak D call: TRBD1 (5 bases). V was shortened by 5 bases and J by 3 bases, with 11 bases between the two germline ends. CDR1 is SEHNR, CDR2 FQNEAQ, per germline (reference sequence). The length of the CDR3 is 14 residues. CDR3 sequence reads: CASSPGANYNEQFF. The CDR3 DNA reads TGTGCCAGCAGCCCTGGGGCAAACTACAATGAGCAGTTCTTC.

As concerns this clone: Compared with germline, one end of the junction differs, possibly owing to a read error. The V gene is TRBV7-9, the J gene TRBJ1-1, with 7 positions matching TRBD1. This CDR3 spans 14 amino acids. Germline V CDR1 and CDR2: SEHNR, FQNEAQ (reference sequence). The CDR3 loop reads CSSRSQGRNTEAFF. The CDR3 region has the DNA TGTTCCAGCAGGTCACAGGGGCGCAACACTGAAGCTTTCTTT.

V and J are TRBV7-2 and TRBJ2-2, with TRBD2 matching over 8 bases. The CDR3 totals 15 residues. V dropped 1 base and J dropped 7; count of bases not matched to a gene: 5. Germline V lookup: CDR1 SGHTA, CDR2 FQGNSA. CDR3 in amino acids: CASSLDPGRGGELFF. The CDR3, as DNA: TGTGCCAGCAGCTTAGACCCCGGGAGGGGCGGGGAGCTGTTTTTT.